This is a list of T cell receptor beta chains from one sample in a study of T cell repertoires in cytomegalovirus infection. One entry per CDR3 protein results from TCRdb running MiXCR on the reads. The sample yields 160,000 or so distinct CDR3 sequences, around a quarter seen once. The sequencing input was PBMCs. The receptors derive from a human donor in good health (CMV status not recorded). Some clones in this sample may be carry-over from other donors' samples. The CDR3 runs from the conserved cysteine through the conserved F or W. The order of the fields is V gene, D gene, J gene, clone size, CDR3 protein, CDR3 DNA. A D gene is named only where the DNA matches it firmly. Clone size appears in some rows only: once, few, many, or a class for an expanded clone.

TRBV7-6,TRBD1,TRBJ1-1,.,CASSLEGQANTEAFF,TGTGCCAGCAGCTTAGAAGGACAGGCAAACACTGAAGCTTTCTTT
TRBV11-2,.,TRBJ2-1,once,CASSLFQGTPNDQFF,TGTGCCAGCAGCTTATTCCAGGGGACGCCTAATGATCAGTTCTTC
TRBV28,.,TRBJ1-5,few,CASSTEGQPQHF,TGTGCCAGCAGTACAGAGGGTCAGCCCCAGCATTTT
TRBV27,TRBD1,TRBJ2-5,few,CASRPGTGGETQYF,TGTGCCAGCCGACCCGGGACAGGGGGAGAGACCCAGTACTTC
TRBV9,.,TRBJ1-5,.,CASSVDIGGGQPQHF,TGTGCCAGCAGCGTAGACATCGGGGGGGGTCAGCCCCAGCATTTT
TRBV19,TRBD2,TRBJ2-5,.,CASSGVRTSGETQYF,TGTGCCAGTAGCGGAGTCCGGACTAGCGGAGAGACCCAGTACTTC
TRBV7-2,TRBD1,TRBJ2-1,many,CASSLGGTGTGSNEQFF,TGTGCCAGCAGTTTGGGCGGAACCGGGACAGGGTCAAATGAGCAGTTCTTC
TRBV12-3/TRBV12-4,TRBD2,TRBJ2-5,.,CASSLGGGGPRETQYF,TGTGCCAGCAGTTTAGGTGGGGGAGGGCCTCGGGAGACCCAGTACTTC
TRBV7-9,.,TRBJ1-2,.,CASSASARPGAYGYTF,TGTGCCAGCAGCGCCTCGGCCCGCCCAGGGGCCTATGGCTACACCTTC
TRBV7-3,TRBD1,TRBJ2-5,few,CASSTGGARETQYF,TGTGCCAGCAGCACAGGGGGCGCTCGGGAGACCCAGTACTTC